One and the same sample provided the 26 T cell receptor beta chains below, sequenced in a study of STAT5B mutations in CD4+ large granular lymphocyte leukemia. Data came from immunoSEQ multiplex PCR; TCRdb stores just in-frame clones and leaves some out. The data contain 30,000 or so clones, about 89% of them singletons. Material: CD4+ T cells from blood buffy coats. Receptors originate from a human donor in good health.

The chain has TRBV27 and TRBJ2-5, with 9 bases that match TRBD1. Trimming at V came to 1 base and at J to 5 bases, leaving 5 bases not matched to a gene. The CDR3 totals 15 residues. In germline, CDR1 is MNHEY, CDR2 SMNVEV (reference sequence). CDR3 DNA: TGTGCCAGCAGTTTATTAACAGGGGGCAGGGAGACCCAGTACTTC. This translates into CASSLLTGGRETQYF.

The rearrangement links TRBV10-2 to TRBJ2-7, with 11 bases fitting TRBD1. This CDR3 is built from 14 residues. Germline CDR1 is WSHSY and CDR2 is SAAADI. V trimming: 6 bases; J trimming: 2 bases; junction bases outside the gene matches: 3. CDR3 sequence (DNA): TGCGCCAGCAGGATGGACAGGGGGCCCTACGAGCAGTACTTC. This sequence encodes CASRMDRGPYEQYF.

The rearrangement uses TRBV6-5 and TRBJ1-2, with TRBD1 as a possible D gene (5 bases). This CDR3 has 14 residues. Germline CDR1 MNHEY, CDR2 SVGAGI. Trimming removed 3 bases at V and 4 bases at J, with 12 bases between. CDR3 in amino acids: CASSYLGGFYGYTF. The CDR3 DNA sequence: TGTGCCAGCAGTTATCTTGGGGGTTTCTATGGCTACACCTTC.

CDR3 loop: CASSLVGGAYNEQFF. In nucleotides, the CDR3 is TGCGCCAGCAGCTTGGTGGGGGGGGCCTACAATGAGCAGTTCTTC. This chain links TRBV5-1 with TRBJ2-1, with 7 bases aligning to TRBD2. CDR1 and CDR2 (germline): SGHRS, YFSETQ. The CDR3 is 15 amino acids. With V trimmed by 0 bases and J by 2 bases, 2 bases remained unmatched.

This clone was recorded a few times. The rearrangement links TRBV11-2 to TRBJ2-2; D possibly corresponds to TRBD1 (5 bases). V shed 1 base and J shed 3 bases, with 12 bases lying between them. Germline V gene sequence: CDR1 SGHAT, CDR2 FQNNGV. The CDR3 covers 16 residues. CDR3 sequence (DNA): TGTGCCAGCAGCTTAGCTCGTGGGGCGCACACCGGGGAGCTGTTTTTT. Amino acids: CASSLARGAHTGELFF.

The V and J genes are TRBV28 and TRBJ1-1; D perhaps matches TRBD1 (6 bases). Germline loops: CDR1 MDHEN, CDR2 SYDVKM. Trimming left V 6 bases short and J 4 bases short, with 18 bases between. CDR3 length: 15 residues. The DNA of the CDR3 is TGTGCCAGCAGCCAGACCACAGGGTTGGGCACTGAAGCTTTCTTT. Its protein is CASSQTTGLGTEAFF.

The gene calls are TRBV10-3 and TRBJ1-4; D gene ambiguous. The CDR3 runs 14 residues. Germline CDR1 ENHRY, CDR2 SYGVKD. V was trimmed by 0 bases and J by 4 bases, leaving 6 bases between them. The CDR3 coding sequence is TGTGCCATCAGTGAGTCCTCAAGTAATGAAAAACTGTTTTTT. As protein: CAISESSSNEKLFF.

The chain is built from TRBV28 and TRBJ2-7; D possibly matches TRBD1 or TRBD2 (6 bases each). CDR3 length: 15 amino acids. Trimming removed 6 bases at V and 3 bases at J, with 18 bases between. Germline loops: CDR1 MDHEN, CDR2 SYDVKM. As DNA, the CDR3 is TGTGCCAGCAGGGGGGCCGCGGAGGGAGGCTACGAGCAGTACTTC. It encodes CASRGAAEGGYEQYF.

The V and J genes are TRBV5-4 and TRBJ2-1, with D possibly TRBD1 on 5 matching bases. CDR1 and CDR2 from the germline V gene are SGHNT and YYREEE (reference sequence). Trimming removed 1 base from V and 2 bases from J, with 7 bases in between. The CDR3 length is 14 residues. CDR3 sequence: CASSLTGTYNEQFF. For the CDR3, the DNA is TGTGCCAGCAGCTTGACAGGTACCTACAATGAGCAGTTCTTC.

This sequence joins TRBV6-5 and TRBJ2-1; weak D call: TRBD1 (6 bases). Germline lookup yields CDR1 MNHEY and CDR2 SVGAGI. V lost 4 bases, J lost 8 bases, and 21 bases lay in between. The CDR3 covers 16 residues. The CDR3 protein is CASSSHPRGGPDEQFF. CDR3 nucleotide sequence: TGTGCCAGCAGTTCGCACCCCAGGGGTGGACCTGATGAGCAGTTCTTC.

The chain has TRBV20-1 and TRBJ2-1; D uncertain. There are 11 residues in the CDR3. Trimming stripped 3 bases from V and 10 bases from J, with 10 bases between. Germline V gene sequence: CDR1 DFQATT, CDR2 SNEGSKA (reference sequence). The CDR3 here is CSARPQLEQFF. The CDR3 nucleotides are TGCAGTGCTAGGCCACAATTGGAGCAGTTCTTC.

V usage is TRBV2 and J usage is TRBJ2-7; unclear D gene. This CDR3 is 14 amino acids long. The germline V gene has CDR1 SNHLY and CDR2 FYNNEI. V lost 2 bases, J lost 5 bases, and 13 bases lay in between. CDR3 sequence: CASSETARFDEQYF. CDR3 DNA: TGTGCCAGCAGTGAAACGGCTCGATTTGACGAGCAGTACTTC.

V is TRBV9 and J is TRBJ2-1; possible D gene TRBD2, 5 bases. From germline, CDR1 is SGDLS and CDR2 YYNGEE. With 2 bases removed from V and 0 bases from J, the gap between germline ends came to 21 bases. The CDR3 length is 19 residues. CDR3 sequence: CASSVSPTSNLGSYNEQFF. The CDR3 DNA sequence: TGTGCCAGCAGCGTCAGCCCCACTAGTAATTTAGGCTCCTACAATGAGCAGTTCTTC. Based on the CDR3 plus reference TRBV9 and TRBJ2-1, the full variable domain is DSGVTQTPKHLITATGQRVTLRCSPRSGDLSVYWYQQSLDQGLQFLIQYYNGEERAKGNILERFSAQQFPDLHSELNLSSLELGDSALYFCASSVSPTSNLGSYNEQFFGPGTRLTVL.

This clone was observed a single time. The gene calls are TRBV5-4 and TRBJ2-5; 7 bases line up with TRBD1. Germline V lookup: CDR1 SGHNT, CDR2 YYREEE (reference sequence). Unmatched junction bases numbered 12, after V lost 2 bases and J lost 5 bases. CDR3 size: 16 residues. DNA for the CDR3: TGTGCCAGCAGCTTCCCGACAGGGTCCCTTGGGGAGACCCAGTACTTC. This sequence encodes CASSFPTGSLGETQYF. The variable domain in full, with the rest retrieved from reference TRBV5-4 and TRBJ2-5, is ETGVTQSPTHLIKTRGQQVTLRCSSQSGHNTVSWYQQALGQGPQFIFQYYREEENGRGNFPPRFSGLQFPNYSSELNVNALELDDSALYLCASSFPTGSLGETQYFGPGTRLLVL.

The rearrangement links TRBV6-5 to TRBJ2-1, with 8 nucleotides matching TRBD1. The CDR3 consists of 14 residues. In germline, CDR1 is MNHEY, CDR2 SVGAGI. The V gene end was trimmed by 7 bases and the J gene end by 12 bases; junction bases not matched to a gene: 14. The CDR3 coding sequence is TGTGCCAGCACCGTCTTGACAGGGGTGCAGAGGCAGTTCTTC. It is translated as CASTVLTGVQRQFF.

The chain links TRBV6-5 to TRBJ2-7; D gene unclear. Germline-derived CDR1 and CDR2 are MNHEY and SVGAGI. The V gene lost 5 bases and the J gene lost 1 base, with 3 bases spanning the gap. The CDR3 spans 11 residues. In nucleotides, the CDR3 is TGTGCCAGCAGTATGTCCTACGAGCAGTACTTC. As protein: CASSMSYEQYF.

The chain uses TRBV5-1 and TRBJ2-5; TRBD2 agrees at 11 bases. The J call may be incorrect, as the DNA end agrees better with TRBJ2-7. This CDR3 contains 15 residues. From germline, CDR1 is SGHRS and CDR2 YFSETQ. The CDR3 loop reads CASSLAELAGDEQYF. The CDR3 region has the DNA TGCGCCAGCAGCTTGGCAGAACTAGCGGGAGACGAGCAGTACTTC.

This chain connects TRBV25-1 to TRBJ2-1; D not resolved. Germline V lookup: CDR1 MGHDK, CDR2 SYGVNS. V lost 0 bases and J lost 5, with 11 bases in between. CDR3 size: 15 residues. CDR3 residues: CASSEYIAADNEQFF. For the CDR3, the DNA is TGTGCCAGCAGTGAATATATAGCCGCAGACAATGAGCAGTTCTTC.

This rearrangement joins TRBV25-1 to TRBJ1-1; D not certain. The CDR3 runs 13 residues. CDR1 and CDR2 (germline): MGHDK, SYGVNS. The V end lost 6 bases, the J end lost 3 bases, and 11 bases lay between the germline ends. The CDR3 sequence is CASRGLRDTEAFF. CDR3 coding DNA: TGTGCCAGCAGAGGGCTTCGAGACACTGAAGCTTTCTTT.

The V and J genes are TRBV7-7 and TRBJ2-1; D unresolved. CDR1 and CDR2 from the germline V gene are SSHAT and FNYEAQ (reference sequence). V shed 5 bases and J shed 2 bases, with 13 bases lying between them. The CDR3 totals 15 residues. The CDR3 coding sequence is TGTGCCAGCAGCACTACGTCACAGCCCTACAATGAGCAGTTCTTC. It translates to CASSTTSQPYNEQFF.

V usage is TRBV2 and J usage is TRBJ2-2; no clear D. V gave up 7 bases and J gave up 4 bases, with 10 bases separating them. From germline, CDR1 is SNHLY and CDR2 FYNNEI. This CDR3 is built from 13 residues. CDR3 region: CASISSPTGELFF. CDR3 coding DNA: TGTGCCAGCATCTCCTCCCCCACCGGGGAGCTGTTTTTT.

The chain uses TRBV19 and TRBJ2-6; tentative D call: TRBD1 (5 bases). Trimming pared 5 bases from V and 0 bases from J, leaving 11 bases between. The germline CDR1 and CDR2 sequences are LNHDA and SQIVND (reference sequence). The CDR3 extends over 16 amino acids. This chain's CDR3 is CASSAQGYSGANVLTF. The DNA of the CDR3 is TGTGCCAGTAGTGCTCAGGGATACTCTGGGGCCAACGTCCTGACTTTC.

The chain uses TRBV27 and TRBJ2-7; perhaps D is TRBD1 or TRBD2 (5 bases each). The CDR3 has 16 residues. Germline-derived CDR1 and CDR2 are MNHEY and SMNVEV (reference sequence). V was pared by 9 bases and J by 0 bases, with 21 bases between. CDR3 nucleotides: TGTGCCAGTAGCGTCTCCGGGACCCCTAGCTCCTACGAGCAGTACTTC. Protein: CASSVSGTPSSYEQYF.

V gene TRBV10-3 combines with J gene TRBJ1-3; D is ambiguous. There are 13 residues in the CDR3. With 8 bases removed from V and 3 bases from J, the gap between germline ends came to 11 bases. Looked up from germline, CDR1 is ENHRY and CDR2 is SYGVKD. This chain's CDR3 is CAILPTGGNTIYF. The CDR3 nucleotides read TGTGCCATCCTGCCGACGGGTGGAAACACCATATATTTT.

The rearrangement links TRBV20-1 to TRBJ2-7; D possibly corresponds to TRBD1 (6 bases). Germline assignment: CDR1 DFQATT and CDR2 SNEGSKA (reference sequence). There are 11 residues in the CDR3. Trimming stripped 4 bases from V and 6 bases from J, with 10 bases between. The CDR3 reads CSANREGEQYF. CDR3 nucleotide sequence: TGCAGTGCTAACAGGGAAGGCGAGCAGTACTTC.

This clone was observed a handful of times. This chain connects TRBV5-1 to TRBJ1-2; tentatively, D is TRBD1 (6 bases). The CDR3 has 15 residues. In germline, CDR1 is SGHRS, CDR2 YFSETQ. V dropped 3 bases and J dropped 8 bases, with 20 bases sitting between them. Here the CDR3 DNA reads TGCGCCAGCAGCTCTTCAAGGGGGATCTATGAGGGCTACACCTTC. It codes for CASSSSRGIYEGYTF.